This T cell receptor (beta chain) stems from a study of cytomegalovirus exposure and HLA in healthy donors. Whole-study context: Earlier work reported 100 million or so unique TCR beta sequences from about 170 million T cells. Early release data held roughly 90 million unique TCRs from HLA-typed donors.

The PCR employed 60 Vbeta primers together with 13 Jbeta primers. TCRdb keeps only in-frame clones here, not all; method: immunoSEQ multiplex PCR. The table records roughly 250,000 clones, about four fifths of them present only once. Germline values: CDR1 ENHRY, CDR2 SYGVKD. The CDR3 length is 14 residues. The V gene end was trimmed by 4 bases and the J gene end by 4 bases; junction bases not matched to a gene: 5. The TCR comes from a woman aged 40-49 years in good health and CMV-seropositive. The specimen was PBMCs. The chain has TRBV10-3 and TRBJ1-1, with 8 bases that match TRBD1. The CDR3 DNA follows: TGTGCCATCAGTGCATCGACAGGGGTCACTGAAGCTTTCTTT. Its translation: CAISASTGVTEAFF.